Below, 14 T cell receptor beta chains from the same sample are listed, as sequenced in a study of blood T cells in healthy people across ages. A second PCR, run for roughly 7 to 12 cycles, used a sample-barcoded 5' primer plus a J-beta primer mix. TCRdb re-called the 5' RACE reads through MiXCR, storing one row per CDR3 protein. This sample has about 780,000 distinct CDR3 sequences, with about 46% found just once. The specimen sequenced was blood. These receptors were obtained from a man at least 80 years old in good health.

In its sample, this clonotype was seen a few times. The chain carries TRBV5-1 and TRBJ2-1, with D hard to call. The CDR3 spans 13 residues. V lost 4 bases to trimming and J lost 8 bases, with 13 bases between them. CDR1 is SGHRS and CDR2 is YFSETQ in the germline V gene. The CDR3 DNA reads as TGCGCCAGCAGCGTAGGCCTTTTAGATGAGCAGTTCTTC. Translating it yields CASSVGLLDEQFF.

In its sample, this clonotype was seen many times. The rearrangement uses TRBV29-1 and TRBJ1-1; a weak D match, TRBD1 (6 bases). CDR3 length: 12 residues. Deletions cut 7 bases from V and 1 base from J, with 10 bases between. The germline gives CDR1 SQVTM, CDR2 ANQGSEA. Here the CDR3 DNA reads TGCAGCGCCCAGACAGGGAACACTGAAGCTTTCTTT. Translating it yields CSAQTGNTEAFF.

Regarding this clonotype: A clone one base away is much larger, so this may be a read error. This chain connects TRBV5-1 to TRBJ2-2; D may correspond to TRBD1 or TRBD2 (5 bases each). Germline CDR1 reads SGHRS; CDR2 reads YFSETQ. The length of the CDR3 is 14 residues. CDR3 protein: CANSLDGDDRELFF. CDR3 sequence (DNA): TGCGCCAACAGCTTGGACGGGGACGATCGGGAGCTGTTTTTT.

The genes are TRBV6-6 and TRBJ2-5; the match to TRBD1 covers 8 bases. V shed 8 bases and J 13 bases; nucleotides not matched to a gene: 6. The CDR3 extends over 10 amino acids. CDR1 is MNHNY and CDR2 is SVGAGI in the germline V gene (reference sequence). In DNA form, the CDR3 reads TGTGCCAGCTGTCCACAGGGGGGGTACTTC. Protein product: CASCPQGGYF.

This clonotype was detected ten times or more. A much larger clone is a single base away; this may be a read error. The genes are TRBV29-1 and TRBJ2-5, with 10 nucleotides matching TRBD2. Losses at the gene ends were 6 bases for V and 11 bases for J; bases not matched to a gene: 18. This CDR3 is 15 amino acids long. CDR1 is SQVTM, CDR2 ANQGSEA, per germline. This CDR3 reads CSVRGASGSTNEQYF. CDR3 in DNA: TGCAGCGTCCGGGGGGCTAGCGGGAGTACCAATGAGCAGTACTTC.

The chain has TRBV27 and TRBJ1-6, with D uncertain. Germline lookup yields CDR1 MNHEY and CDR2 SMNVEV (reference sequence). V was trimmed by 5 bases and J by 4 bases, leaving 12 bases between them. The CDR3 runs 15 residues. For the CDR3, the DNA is TGTGCCAGCAGTCTCGGCAGCTTGTATAATTCACCCCTCCACTTT. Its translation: CASSLGSLYNSPLHF.

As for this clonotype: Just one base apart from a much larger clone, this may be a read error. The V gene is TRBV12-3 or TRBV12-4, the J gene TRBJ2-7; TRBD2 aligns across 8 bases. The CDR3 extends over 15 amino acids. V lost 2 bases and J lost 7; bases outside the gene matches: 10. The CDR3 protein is CASSLRAGVYNEQYF. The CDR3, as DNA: TGTGCCAGCAGTTTACGAGCGGGGGTGTACAATGAGCAGTACTTC.

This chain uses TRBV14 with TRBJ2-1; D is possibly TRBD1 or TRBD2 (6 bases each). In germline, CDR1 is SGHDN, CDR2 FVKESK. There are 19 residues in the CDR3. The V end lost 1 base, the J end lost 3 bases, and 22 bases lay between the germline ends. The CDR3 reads CASSQGTWSRGASYNEQFF. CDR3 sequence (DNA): TGTGCCAGCAGCCAAGGCACGTGGAGTAGGGGGGCCAGCTACAATGAGCAGTTCTTC.

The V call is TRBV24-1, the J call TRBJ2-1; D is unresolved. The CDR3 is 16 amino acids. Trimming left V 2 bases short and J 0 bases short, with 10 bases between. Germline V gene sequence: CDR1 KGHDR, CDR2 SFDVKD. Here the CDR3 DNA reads TGTGCCACCAGTGATTATGGGGTCAGCTCCTACAATGAGCAGTTCTTC. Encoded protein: CATSDYGVSSYNEQFF.

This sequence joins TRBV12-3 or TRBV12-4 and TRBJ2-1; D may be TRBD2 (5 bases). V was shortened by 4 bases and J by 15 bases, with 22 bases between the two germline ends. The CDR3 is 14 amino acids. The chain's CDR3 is CASSSVGWGETLFF. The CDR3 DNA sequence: TGTGCCAGCAGTTCTGTGGGATGGGGAGAGACCCTGTTCTTC.

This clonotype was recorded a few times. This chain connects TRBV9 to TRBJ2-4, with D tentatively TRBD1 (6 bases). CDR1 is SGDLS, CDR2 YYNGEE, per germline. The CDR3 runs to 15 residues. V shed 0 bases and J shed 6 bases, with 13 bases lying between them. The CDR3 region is CASSVEGQGRNIQYF. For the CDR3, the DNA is TGTGCCAGCAGCGTAGAAGGGCAGGGGAGAAACATTCAGTACTTC.

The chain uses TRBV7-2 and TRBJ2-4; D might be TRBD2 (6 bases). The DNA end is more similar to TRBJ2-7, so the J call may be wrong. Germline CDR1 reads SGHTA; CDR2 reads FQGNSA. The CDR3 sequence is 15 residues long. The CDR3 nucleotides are TGTGCCAGCAGCCGAGGAGGGGTTTCGGCCTACGAGCAGTACTTC. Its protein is CASSRGGVSAYEQYF.

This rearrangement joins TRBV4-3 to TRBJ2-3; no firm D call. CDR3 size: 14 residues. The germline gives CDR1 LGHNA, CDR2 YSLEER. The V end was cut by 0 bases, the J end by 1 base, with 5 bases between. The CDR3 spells CASSQEEGTDTQYF. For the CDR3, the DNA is TGCGCCAGCAGCCAAGAAGAAGGCACAGATACGCAGTATTTT.

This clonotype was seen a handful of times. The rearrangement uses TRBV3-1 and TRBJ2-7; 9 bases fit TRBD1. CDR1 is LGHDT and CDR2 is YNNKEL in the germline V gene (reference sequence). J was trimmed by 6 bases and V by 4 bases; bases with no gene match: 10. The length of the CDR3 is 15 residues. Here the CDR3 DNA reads TGTGCCAGCAGCCCACACCCGGGACAGGGTTCCGAGCAGTACTTC. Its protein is CASSPHPGQGSEQYF.